The 23 T cell receptor beta chains in this list originate from one sample, sequenced in a study of blood T cell repertoires in COVID-19. The repertoire was sequenced with immunoSEQ multiplex PCR; TCRdb's copy has only in-frame clones and lacks some. Of about 250,000 clones listed, roughly nine tenths are singletons. The sequenced sample was peripheral blood. These receptors were collected from a man aged 18 to 30 with active or convalescent COVID-19.

The CDR3 loop reads CASSPDGLVGELFF. The CDR3 coding sequence is TGTGCCAGCAGTCCCGACGGACTTGTGGGGGAGCTGTTTTTT. The chain employs TRBV9 and TRBJ2-2; D possibly corresponds to TRBD2 (5 bases). V shed 5 bases and J shed 8 bases, with 16 bases lying between them. In germline, CDR1 is SGDLS, CDR2 YYNGEE. This CDR3 has 14 residues.

The V and J genes are TRBV30 and TRBJ2-7, with TRBD1 identical over 9 bases. From germline, CDR1 is GTSNPN and CDR2 SVGIG (reference sequence). V gave up 4 bases and J gave up 1 base; unmatched junction bases: 8. The CDR3 is 15 amino acids. CDR3 sequence (DNA): TGTGCCTGGAAGGGGCCGGGACAGGGATCCTACGAGCAGTACTTC. Its translation is CAWKGPGQGSYEQYF.

The chain has TRBV3-1 (or the pseudogene TRBV3-2) and TRBJ2-1; 9 nucleotides agree with TRBD2. J gave up 2 bases and V 6 bases, and 5 bases lay outside the gene matches. Germline V CDR1 and CDR2: LGHDT, YNNKEL (reference sequence). The CDR3 is 15 amino acids. The chain's CDR3 is CASRPSGRTYNEQFF. CDR3 nucleotides: TGTGCCAGCAGACCCAGCGGGAGGACCTACAATGAGCAGTTCTTC.

The gene calls are TRBV7-9 and TRBJ1-2; 10 positions agree with TRBD1. This CDR3 has 14 residues. With V trimmed by 4 bases and J by 4 bases, 3 bases remained unmatched. CDR1 SEHNR and CDR2 FQNEAQ come from the germline V gene (reference sequence). The CDR3 protein is CASSSGQGPYGYTF. In DNA, the CDR3 is TGTGCCAGCAGCTCGGGACAGGGGCCCTATGGCTACACCTTC.

V and J are TRBV28 and TRBJ2-2; the match to TRBD1 covers 9 bases. Unmatched junction bases numbered 1, after V lost 2 bases and J lost 3 bases. CDR3 size: 15 residues. From germline, CDR1 is MDHEN and CDR2 SYDVKM. In nucleotides, the CDR3 is TGTGCCAGCAGTTTAGGACAGGGGCACACCGGGGAGCTGTTTTTT. It codes for CASSLGQGHTGELFF.

J is TRBJ1-2 and V is TRBV7-8; D unresolved. Germline values: CDR1 SGHVS, CDR2 FQNEAQ. The CDR3 has 15 residues. Trimming took off 1 base at V and 9 bases at J, with 18 bases between the two ends. CDR3 nucleotides: TGTGCCAGCAGCTTAGTGGCAGACACTATCGGGAGCTACACCTTC. It codes for CASSLVADTIGSYTF.

This clone has a single count. The CDR3 reads CATQGDRGRDTGELFF. In nucleotides, the CDR3 is TGTGCCACCCAGGGGGACAGGGGGCGAGACACCGGGGAGCTGTTTTTT. The rearrangement links TRBV15 to TRBJ2-2; TRBD1 matches 12 bases. CDR3 length: 16 amino acids. V trimming: 8 bases; J trimming: 3 bases; junction bases outside the gene matches: 7. Germline CDR1 LNHNV, CDR2 YYDKDF (reference sequence).

In the case of this clone: Other DNA sequences of this sample code for an identical CDR3. The CDR3 region is CASSLQGYGYTF. The CDR3 DNA reads TGTGCCAGTAGCCTACAGGGATATGGCTACACCTTC. The rearrangement uses TRBV19 and TRBJ1-2, with a tentative D call TRBD1 (6 bases). The CDR3 sequence is 12 residues long. The germline V gene encodes CDR1 LNHDA and CDR2 SQIVND (reference sequence). Trimming removed 6 bases at V and 5 bases at J, with 10 bases between. Using reference TRBV19 and TRBJ1-2 for the parts outside the CDR3, the full variable domain is DGGITQSPKYLFRKEGQNVTLSCEQNLNHDAMYWYRQDPGQGLRLIYYSQIVNDFQKGDIAEGYSVSREKKESFPLTVTSAQKNPTAFYLCASSLQGYGYTFGSGTRLTVV.

The gene calls are TRBV12-5 and TRBJ2-3; D is ambiguous. The CDR3 is 13 amino acids. With 6 bases removed from V and 0 bases from J, the gap between germline ends came to 7 bases. The germline V gene encodes CDR1 LGHNT and CDR2 FRNRAP. The CDR3 DNA is TGTGCTAGTGGCCGTACTAGCACAGATACGCAGTATTTT. Amino acids: CASGRTSTDTQYF.

This chain links TRBV7-2 with TRBJ2-7, with TRBD1 matching over 7 bases. The CDR3 has 14 amino acids. Germline V gene data show CDR1 as SGHTA and CDR2 as FQGNSA. Trimming took 4 bases from V and 6 from J; bases not matched to a gene: 9. CDR3 coding DNA: TGTGCCAGCAGCTCAAACAGGGGTGCGGGCGAGCAGTACTTC. Its translation: CASSSNRGAGEQYF.

The V call is TRBV18, the J call TRBJ2-5; 12 bases map to TRBD2. Looked up from germline, CDR1 is KGHSH and CDR2 is LQKENI. Unmatched junction bases numbered 2, after V lost 4 bases and J lost 2 bases. This CDR3 is 15 amino acids long. This chain's CDR3 is CASSRLAGGQETQYF. DNA for the CDR3: TGTGCCAGCTCACGTCTAGCGGGGGGGCAAGAGACCCAGTACTTC.

This chain uses TRBV19 with TRBJ2-2; D is ambiguous. From germline, CDR1 is LNHDA and CDR2 SQIVND (reference sequence). V was pared by 3 bases and J by 2 bases, with 7 bases between. The CDR3 has 14 residues. This CDR3 is CASSIGLNTGELFF. CDR3 sequence (DNA): TGTGCCAGTAGTATTGGGCTAAACACCGGGGAGCTGTTTTTT.

The V and J genes are TRBV27 and TRBJ2-3, with 8 bases aligning to TRBD1. Germline V gene sequence: CDR1 MNHEY, CDR2 SMNVEV (reference sequence). With V trimmed by 6 bases and J by 4 bases, 6 bases remained unmatched. CDR3 length: 14 residues. CDR3 coding DNA: TGTGCCAGCAGGCGGGGACAGGTAGCAGATACGCAGTATTTT. Protein sequence: CASRRGQVADTQYF.

This chain uses TRBV7-3 with TRBJ1-2; 7 bases fit TRBD1. This CDR3 is 15 amino acids long. Trimming at V came to 5 bases and at J to 4 bases, leaving 10 bases not matched to a gene. CDR1 and CDR2 (germline): SGHTA, FQGTGA. In DNA, the CDR3 is TGTGCCAGCAGCCCAGGGGGGAACTTACTCTATGGCTACACCTTC. This gives the protein CASSPGGNLLYGYTF. The complete variable domain, with remaining parts taken from reference TRBV7-3 and TRBJ1-2, reads GAGVSQTPSNKVTEKGKYVELRCDPISGHTALYWYRQSLGQGPEFLIYFQGTGAADDSGLPNDRFFAVRPEGSVSTLKIQRTERGDSAVYLCASSPGGNLLYGYTFGSGTRLTVV.

The chain employs TRBV4-3 and TRBJ2-1, with 15 bases that match TRBD2. Germline loops: CDR1 LGHNA, CDR2 YSLEER. The J segment lost 2 bases and the V segment lost 3 bases, leaving 2 bases of the junction unmatched. This CDR3 has 17 residues. This CDR3 reads CASSQGLAGGTYNEQFF. The CDR3 DNA reads TGCGCCAGCAGCCAGGGACTAGCGGGAGGCACCTACAATGAGCAGTTCTTC.

The J gene is TRBJ1-3, the V gene TRBV4-3, with unresolved D. CDR1 and CDR2 from the germline V gene are LGHNA and YSLEER. With 0 bases removed from V and 0 bases from J, the gap between germline ends came to 6 bases. This CDR3 is 15 amino acids long. This CDR3 reads CASSQDSASGNTIYF. CDR3 nucleotide sequence: TGCGCCAGCAGCCAAGACAGCGCCTCTGGAAACACCATATATTTT.

This chain connects TRBV28 to TRBJ1-6; the match to TRBD1 covers 7 bases. Germline trimming cut 8 bases from V and 4 bases from J; bases unmatched to any gene: 8. Germline CDR1 reads MDHEN; CDR2 reads SYDVKM. The CDR3 extends over 15 amino acids. This CDR3 is CASLSGGSYNSPLHF. The DNA for the CDR3 is TGTGCCAGCCTTTCAGGGGGTTCGTATAATTCACCCCTCCACTTT. The variable domain in full, completed from reference TRBV28 and TRBJ1-6, reads DVKVTQSSRYLVKRTGEKVFLECVQDMDHENMFWYRQDPGLGLRLIYFSYDVKMKEKGDIPEGYSVSREKKERFSLILESASTNQTSMYLCASLSGGSYNSPLHFGNGTRLTVT.

V is TRBV19 and J is TRBJ1-5; a possible D gene is TRBD1 (6 bases). The CDR3 spans 17 residues. Per the germline V gene, CDR1 is LNHDA and CDR2 is SQIVND (reference sequence). V shed 7 bases and J shed 2 bases, with 21 bases lying between them. CDR3 sequence reads: CASTSGGGRVGNQPQHF. The CDR3 nucleotides read TGTGCCAGTACCTCAGGCGGGGGGCGGGTAGGCAATCAGCCCCAGCATTTT.

This clone has a handful of counts. This chain links TRBV12-3 or TRBV12-4 with TRBJ2-5, with a possible D match to TRBD1 (8 bases). V dropped 7 bases and J dropped 7 bases, with 16 bases sitting between them. The CDR3 extends over 13 amino acids. This chain's CDR3 is CASTMDREGTQYF. In nucleotides, the CDR3 is TGTGCCAGCACCATGGACAGGGAGGGGACCCAGTACTTC.

The chain uses TRBV19 and TRBJ1-4; D gene ambiguous. The CDR3 totals 16 residues. Germline V CDR1 and CDR2: LNHDA, SQIVND (reference sequence). V shed 5 bases and J shed 0 bases, with 13 bases lying between them. The CDR3 DNA is TGTGCCAGTAGTGATCGAAGCGGACCAACTAATGAAAAACTGTTTTTT. This codes for CASSDRSGPTNEKLFF.

This chain links TRBV30 with TRBJ1-5; 7 nucleotides line up with TRBD1. The CDR3 length is 15 residues. Germline CDR1 and CDR2: GTSNPN and SVGIG (reference sequence). V shed 2 bases, J shed 5 bases, and the junction held 9 bases outside the gene matches. This chain's CDR3 is CAWSLRQGRDQPQHF. The CDR3 nucleotides read TGTGCCTGGAGTCTCAGACAGGGCCGCGATCAGCCCCAGCATTTT. Combining the CDR3 with reference TRBV30 and TRBJ1-5 gives the whole variable domain SQTIHQWPATLVQPVGSPLSLECTVEGTSNPNLYWYRQAAGRGLQLLFYSVGIGQISSEVPQNLSASRPQDRQFILSSKKLLLSDSGFYLCAWSLRQGRDQPQHFGDGTRLSIL.

V and J are TRBV30 and TRBJ1-6, with D perhaps matching TRBD1 (6 bases). V dropped 5 bases and J dropped 5 bases, with 10 bases sitting between them. Germline CDR1 is GTSNPN and CDR2 is SVGIG (reference sequence). CDR3 length: 13 amino acids. The CDR3 here is CAWGTGNNSPLHF. CDR3 DNA: TGTGCCTGGGGCACAGGGAATAATTCACCCCTCCACTTT.

The rearrangement uses TRBV6-5 and TRBJ2-5; possible D gene TRBD1, 5 bases. The CDR3 totals 14 residues. V lost 2 bases to trimming and J lost 5 bases, with 12 bases between them. Germline-derived CDR1 and CDR2 are MNHEY and SVGAGI. The CDR3 coding sequence is TGTGCCAGCAGTTACCTCAGGGCCGCGGAGACCCAGTACTTC. It translates to CASSYLRAAETQYF.